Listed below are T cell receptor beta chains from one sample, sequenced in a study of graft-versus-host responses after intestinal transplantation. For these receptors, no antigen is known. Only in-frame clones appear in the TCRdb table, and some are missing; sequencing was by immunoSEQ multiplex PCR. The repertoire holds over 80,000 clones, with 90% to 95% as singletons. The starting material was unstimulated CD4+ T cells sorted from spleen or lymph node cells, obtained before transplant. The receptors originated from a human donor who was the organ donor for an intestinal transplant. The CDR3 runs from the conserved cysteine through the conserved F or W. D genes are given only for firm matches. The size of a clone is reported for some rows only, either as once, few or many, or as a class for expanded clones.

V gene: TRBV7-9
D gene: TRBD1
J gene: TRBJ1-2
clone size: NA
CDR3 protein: CASSLGGTGASGYTF
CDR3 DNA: TGTGCCAGCAGCCTAGGGGGGACAGGAGCCAGTGGCTACACCTTC

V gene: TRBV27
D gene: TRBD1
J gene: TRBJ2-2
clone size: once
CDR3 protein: CASIQQGATGELFF
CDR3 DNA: TGTGCCAGCATCCAACAGGGGGCGACCGGGGAGCTGTTTTTT

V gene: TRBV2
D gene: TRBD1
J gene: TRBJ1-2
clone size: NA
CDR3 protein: CASSEGGPTGGIYGYTF
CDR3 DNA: TGTGCCAGCAGCGAAGGGGGCCCCACAGGGGGGATCTATGGCTACACCTTC

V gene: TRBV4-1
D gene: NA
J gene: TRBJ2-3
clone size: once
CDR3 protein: CASSQDQGGATDTQYF
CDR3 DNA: TGCGCCAGCAGCCAAGATCAGGGGGGAGCCACAGATACGCAGTATTTT

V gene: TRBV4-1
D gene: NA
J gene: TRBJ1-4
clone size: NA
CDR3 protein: CASSQAPPGATNEKLFF
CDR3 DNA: TGCGCCAGCAGCCAAGCGCCCCCGGGTGCAACTAATGAAAAACTGTTTTTT

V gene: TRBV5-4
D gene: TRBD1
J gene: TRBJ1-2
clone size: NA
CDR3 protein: CASSSPGQGGYGYTF
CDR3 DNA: TGTGCCAGCAGCTCACCGGGACAGGGGGGGTATGGCTACACCTTC

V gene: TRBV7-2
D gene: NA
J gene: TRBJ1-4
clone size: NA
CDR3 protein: CASSLTQTPNEKLFF
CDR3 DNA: TGTGCCAGCAGCCTGACCCAGACTCCTAATGAAAAACTGTTTTTT

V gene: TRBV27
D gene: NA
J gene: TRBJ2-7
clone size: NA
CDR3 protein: CASSTQGRGFYEQYF
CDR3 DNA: TGTGCCAGCAGTACCCAGGGAAGGGGATTCTACGAGCAGTACTTC

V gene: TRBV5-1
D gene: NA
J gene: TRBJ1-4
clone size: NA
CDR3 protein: CASSLGGSYGEKLFF
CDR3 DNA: TGCGCCAGCAGCTTGGGGGGCAGTTATGGGGAAAAACTGTTTTTT

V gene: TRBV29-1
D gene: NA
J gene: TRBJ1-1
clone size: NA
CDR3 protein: CSVQPTVPMNTEAFF
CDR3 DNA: TGCAGCGTACAGCCTACCGTCCCCATGAACACTGAAGCTTTCTTT

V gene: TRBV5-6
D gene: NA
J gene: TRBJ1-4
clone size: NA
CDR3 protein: CASSLGPVEKLFF
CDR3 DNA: TGTGCCAGCAGCTTGGGGCCAGTCGAAAAACTGTTTTTT

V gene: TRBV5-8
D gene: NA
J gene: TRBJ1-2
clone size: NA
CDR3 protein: CASSTMAGEGYTF
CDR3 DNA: TGTGCCAGCTCCACCATGGCAGGGGAAGGCTACACCTTC

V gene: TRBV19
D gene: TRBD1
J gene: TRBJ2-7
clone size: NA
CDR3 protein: CASSRGQGVSEQYF
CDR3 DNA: TGTGCCAGTAGTCGAGGACAGGGGGTTTCCGAGCAGTACTTC

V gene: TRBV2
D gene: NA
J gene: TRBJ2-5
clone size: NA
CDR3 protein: CASSLQGLTVKETQYF
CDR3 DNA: TGTGCCAGCAGCTTACAGGGATTAACCGTTAAAGAGACCCAGTACTTC

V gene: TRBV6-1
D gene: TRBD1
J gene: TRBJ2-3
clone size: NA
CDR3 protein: CASRDRGTDTQYF
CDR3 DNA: TGTGCCAGCAGGGACAGGGGCACAGATACGCAGTATTTT

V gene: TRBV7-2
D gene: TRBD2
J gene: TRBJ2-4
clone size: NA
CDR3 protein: CASSRLAGAPGIQYF
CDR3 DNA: TGTGCCAGCAGCCGGCTAGCGGGGGCCCCAGGCATTCAGTACTTC

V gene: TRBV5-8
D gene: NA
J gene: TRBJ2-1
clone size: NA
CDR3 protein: CASSTRDTNNEQFF
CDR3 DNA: TGTGCCAGCAGCACCCGGGACACAAACAATGAGCAGTTCTTC

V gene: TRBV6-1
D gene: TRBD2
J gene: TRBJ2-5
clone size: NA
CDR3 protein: CASSGSSGGSGTQYF
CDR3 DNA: TGTGCCAGCAGTGGGTCTAGCGGGGGGTCCGGGACCCAGTACTTC

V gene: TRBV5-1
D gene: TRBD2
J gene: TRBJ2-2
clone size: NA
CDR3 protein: CASSLTSGGAGGELFF
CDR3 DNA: TGCGCCAGCAGCTTGACAAGCGGGGGGGCCGGCGGGGAGCTGTTTTTT

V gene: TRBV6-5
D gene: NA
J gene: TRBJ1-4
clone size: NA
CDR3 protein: CASSYRGGEKLFF
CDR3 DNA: TGTGCCAGCAGTTATCGGGGAGGTGAAAAACTGTTTTTT

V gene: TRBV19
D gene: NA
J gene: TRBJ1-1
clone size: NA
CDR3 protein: CASSITGRNTEAFF
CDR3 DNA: TGTGCCAGTAGTATTACAGGGAGAAACACTGAAGCTTTCTTT

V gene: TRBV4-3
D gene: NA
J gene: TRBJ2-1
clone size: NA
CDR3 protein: CASSQDYREYNEQFF
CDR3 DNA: TGCGCCAGCAGCCAAGATTATAGAGAATACAATGAGCAGTTCTTC

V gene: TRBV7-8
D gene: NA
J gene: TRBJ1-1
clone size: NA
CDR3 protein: CASSLGGGEAFF
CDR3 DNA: TGTGCCAGCAGCTTAGGCGGAGGTGAAGCTTTCTTT

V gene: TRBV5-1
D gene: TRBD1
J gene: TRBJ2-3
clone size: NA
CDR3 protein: CASSPWTGTPDTQYF
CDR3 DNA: TGCGCCAGCAGCCCCTGGACAGGGACCCCAGATACGCAGTATTTT

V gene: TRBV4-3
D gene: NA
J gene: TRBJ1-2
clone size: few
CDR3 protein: CASSQGIGVGYTF
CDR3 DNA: TGCGCCAGCAGCCAAGGGATAGGGGTTGGCTACACCTTC

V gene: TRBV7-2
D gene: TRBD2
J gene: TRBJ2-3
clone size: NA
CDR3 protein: CASSFGTSGSFSTDTQYF
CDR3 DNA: TGTGCCAGCAGCTTCGGGACTAGCGGGTCCTTTAGCACAGATACGCAGTATTTT

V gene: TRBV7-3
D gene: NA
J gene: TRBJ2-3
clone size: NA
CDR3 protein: CASSSPSLGNTQYF
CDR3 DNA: TGTGCCAGCAGCTCCCCCTCCCTAGGAAATACGCAGTATTTT